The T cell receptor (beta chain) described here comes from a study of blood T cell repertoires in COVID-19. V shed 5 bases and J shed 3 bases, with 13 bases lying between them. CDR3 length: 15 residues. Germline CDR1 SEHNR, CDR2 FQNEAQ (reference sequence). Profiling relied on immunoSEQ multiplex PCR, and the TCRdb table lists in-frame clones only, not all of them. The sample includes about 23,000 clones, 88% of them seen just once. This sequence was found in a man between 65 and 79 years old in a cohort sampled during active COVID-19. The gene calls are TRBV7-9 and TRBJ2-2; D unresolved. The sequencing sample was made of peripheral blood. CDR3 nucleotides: TGTGCCAGCAGCCCCCCTCGGAGTTACACCGGGGAGCTGTTTTTT. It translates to CASSPPRSYTGELFF. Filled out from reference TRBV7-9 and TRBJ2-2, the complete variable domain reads DTGVSQNPRHKITKRGQNVTFRCDPISEHNRLYWYRQTLGQGPEFLTYFQNEAQLEKSRLLSDRFSAERPKGSFSTLEIQRTEQGDSAMYLCASSPPRSYTGELFFGEGSRLTVL.